The rows below give T cell receptor beta chains drawn from one sample of a study of early T cells in non-severe SARS-CoV-2 infection. TCRdb itself ran the 5' RACE reads through MiXCR, one entry per CDR3 protein. This table has roughly 57,000 distinct CDR3 sequences, about 12% appearing once. The source material was whole blood. The origin of the receptors is an adult who was a healthcare worker with PCR-confirmed SARS-CoV-2 infection or an uninfected control (not recorded which). The CDR3 runs from the conserved cysteine through the conserved F or W. D genes are given only for firm matches. Clone size is shown for a subset of rows, as once, few, many or a class of expanded clone.

v_gene: TRBV5-1; abundance: -; d_gene: TRBD1; j_gene: TRBJ1-3; CDR3nt: TGCGCCAGCAGCTCAGGACAGGCCTCTGGAAACACCATATATTTT; CDR3aa: CASSSGQASGNTIYF
v_gene: TRBV7-6; abundance: few; d_gene: -; j_gene: TRBJ1-1; CDR3nt: TGTGCCAGCAGCTTATTGAACACTGAAGCTTTCTTT; CDR3aa: CASSLLNTEAFF
v_gene: TRBV30; abundance: few; d_gene: -; j_gene: TRBJ2-7; CDR3nt: TGTGCCTGGAGTCGGGGGACGGGGTACTACGAGCAGTACTTC; CDR3aa: CAWSRGTGYYEQYF
v_gene: TRBV6-2/TRBV6-3; abundance: -; d_gene: -; j_gene: TRBJ1-6; CDR3nt: TGTGCCAGCAGTTATGCCGGGTGGCAGCCAGGACCAAGCTCCTATAATTCACCCCTCCACTTT; CDR3aa: CASSYAGWQPGPSSYNSPLHF
v_gene: TRBV30; abundance: few; d_gene: -; j_gene: TRBJ1-6; CDR3nt: TGTGCCTGGAGTGTCGCCGGTTCACCCCTCCACTTT; CDR3aa: CAWSVAGSPLHF
v_gene: TRBV12-2; abundance: many; d_gene: -; j_gene: TRBJ1-5; CDR3nt: TGTGCAAGTCGCTTTCGGGTCAGGGGGAAGGATCAGCCCCAGCATTTT; CDR3aa: CASRFRVRGKDQPQHF
v_gene: TRBV30; abundance: few; d_gene: TRBD2; j_gene: TRBJ2-4; CDR3nt: TGTGCCTGTAGGACTAGCGGAAACATTCAGTACTTC; CDR3aa: CACRTSGNIQYF
v_gene: TRBV14; abundance: few; d_gene: TRBD1; j_gene: TRBJ1-2; CDR3nt: TGTGCCAGCAGTCATACAGGGGATGCTAACTATGGCTACACCTTC; CDR3aa: CASSHTGDANYGYTF
v_gene: TRBV5-1; abundance: many; d_gene: TRBD2; j_gene: TRBJ2-1; CDR3nt: TGCGCCAGCAGCCCACTAGCGGGGCCAAGCGGTGAGCAGTTCTTC; CDR3aa: CASSPLAGPSGEQFF
v_gene: TRBV5-1; abundance: -; d_gene: TRBD1; j_gene: TRBJ1-4; CDR3nt: TGCGCCAGCAGCTTTGGGGACAGGGATAATGAAAAACTGTTTTTT; CDR3aa: CASSFGDRDNEKLFF
v_gene: TRBV7-2; abundance: -; d_gene: TRBD1; j_gene: TRBJ1-1; CDR3nt: TGTGCCAGCAGCCCCTGGACAGGGGCGACGGAAGCTTTCTTT; CDR3aa: CASSPWTGATEAFF
v_gene: TRBV29-1; abundance: few; d_gene: -; j_gene: TRBJ1-1; CDR3nt: TGCAGCGTTGATGGAGCTTTCTTT; CDR3aa: CSVDGAFF
v_gene: TRBV7-2; abundance: few; d_gene: -; j_gene: TRBJ2-1; CDR3nt: TGTGCCAGCAGCTTAGCGCGCGATGAGCAGTTCTTC; CDR3aa: CASSLARDEQFF
v_gene: TRBV7-2; abundance: many; d_gene: TRBD2; j_gene: TRBJ2-5; CDR3nt: TGTGCCAGCAGCCCCGGGACTAGCGGGGGCAGGGAGACCCAGTACTTC; CDR3aa: CASSPGTSGGRETQYF
v_gene: TRBV7-2; abundance: many; d_gene: -; j_gene: TRBJ1-1; CDR3nt: TGTGCCAGCAGCTTTCTGGCAGCTAGACACACTGAAGCTTTCTTT; CDR3aa: CASSFLAARHTEAFF
v_gene: TRBV12-3/TRBV12-4; abundance: many; d_gene: -; j_gene: TRBJ2-7; CDR3nt: TGTGCCAGCAGAACAGGGTTTCCGAACGAGCAGTACTTC; CDR3aa: CASRTGFPNEQYF
v_gene: TRBV19; abundance: few; d_gene: -; j_gene: TRBJ2-5; CDR3nt: TGTGCCAGTAGTATAGTCGGCCTCAAGCGGGAGACCCAGTACTTC; CDR3aa: CASSIVGLKRETQYF
v_gene: TRBV7-9; abundance: -; d_gene: TRBD1; j_gene: TRBJ1-4; CDR3nt: TGTGCCAGCAGCCAGGACAGGGGTGGTGAAAAACTGTTTTTT; CDR3aa: CASSQDRGGEKLFF
v_gene: TRBV20-1; abundance: many; d_gene: -; j_gene: TRBJ1-5; CDR3nt: TGCAGTGCCAGCCAGGGGAGCAATCAGCCCCAGCATTTT; CDR3aa: CSASQGSNQPQHF
v_gene: TRBV5-1; abundance: -; d_gene: -; j_gene: TRBJ2-3; CDR3nt: TGCGCCAGCAGCCGCCAGGGCCAAGGCACAGATACGCAGTATTTT; CDR3aa: CASSRQGQGTDTQYF
v_gene: TRBV6-5; abundance: many; d_gene: TRBD2; j_gene: TRBJ2-3; CDR3nt: TGTGCCAGCAGTTCTAGCGGGGGGGCGCAGTATTTT; CDR3aa: CASSSSGGAQYF
v_gene: TRBV3-1; abundance: many; d_gene: -; j_gene: TRBJ2-1; CDR3nt: TGTGCCAGCAGCCAGGGCTTTAGTGAGCAGTTCTTC; CDR3aa: CASSQGFSEQFF
v_gene: TRBV10-3; abundance: few; d_gene: -; j_gene: TRBJ2-3; CDR3nt: TGTGCCATCAAGCAGGTGGGGTCAACAGATACGCAGTATTTT; CDR3aa: CAIKQVGSTDTQYF
v_gene: TRBV6-2/TRBV6-3; abundance: -; d_gene: TRBD1; j_gene: TRBJ2-7; CDR3nt: TGTGCCAGCAGCGACAGGGGCTACGAGCAGTACTTC; CDR3aa: CASSDRGYEQYF
v_gene: TRBV19; abundance: many; d_gene: -; j_gene: TRBJ1-4; CDR3nt: TGTGCCAGTAGTATACGGGGGGCTAATGAAAAACTGTTTTTT; CDR3aa: CASSIRGANEKLFF
v_gene: TRBV6-7; abundance: many; d_gene: -; j_gene: TRBJ1-2; CDR3nt: TGTGCCAGCAGTTACCCTTCATCCTATGGCTACACCTTC; CDR3aa: CASSYPSSYGYTF
v_gene: TRBV7-6; abundance: many; d_gene: -; j_gene: TRBJ1-2; CDR3nt: TGTGCCAGCAGCTTAGGTTACCGGGACGGCTATGGCTACACCTTC; CDR3aa: CASSLGYRDGYGYTF
v_gene: TRBV20-1; abundance: few; d_gene: -; j_gene: TRBJ1-6; CDR3nt: TGCAGTGCTAGAGTCCAAGACAAGTCCCTCCACTTT; CDR3aa: CSARVQDKSLHF
v_gene: TRBV21-1; abundance: -; d_gene: -; j_gene: TRBJ2-1; CDR3nt: TGTGCCAGCAGCAAAAGTTCCAGCGGGGAACATTACAATGAGCAGTTCTTC; CDR3aa: CASSKSSSGEHYNEQFF
v_gene: TRBV12-3/TRBV12-4; abundance: medium-sized; d_gene: -; j_gene: TRBJ1-1; CDR3nt: TGTGCCAGCAGCCAGAGTTTTGCGTCTCATGAAGCTTTCTTT; CDR3aa: CASSQSFASHEAFF
v_gene: TRBV7-9; abundance: -; d_gene: -; j_gene: TRBJ2-1; CDR3nt: TGTGCCAGCAGATTTAGACGGGGGCGGAATGAGCAGTTCTTC; CDR3aa: CASRFRRGRNEQFF
v_gene: TRBV6-6; abundance: many; d_gene: -; j_gene: TRBJ1-5; CDR3nt: TGTGCCAGCAGTTACTCGAGCCGTCAGGTAGGGGGCAATCAGCCCCAGCATTTT; CDR3aa: CASSYSSRQVGGNQPQHF
v_gene: TRBV30; abundance: -; d_gene: -; j_gene: TRBJ1-3; CDR3nt: TGTGCCTGGAGTTCCCGCCCTGGAAACACCATATATTTT; CDR3aa: CAWSSRPGNTIYF
v_gene: TRBV6-2/TRBV6-3; abundance: many; d_gene: -; j_gene: TRBJ1-1; CDR3nt: TGTGCCAGCAGTTACGCAGAAGCGACGGATGAAGCTTTCTTT; CDR3aa: CASSYAEATDEAFF
v_gene: TRBV7-3; abundance: few; d_gene: -; j_gene: TRBJ1-1; CDR3nt: TGTGCCAGCAGCCCCACGGGACCGGGCACTGAAGCTTTCTTT; CDR3aa: CASSPTGPGTEAFF
v_gene: TRBV7-9; abundance: many; d_gene: -; j_gene: TRBJ2-7; CDR3nt: TGTGCCAGCAGCCAATGGACCCAAGCCCCCTACGAGCAGTACTTC; CDR3aa: CASSQWTQAPYEQYF
v_gene: TRBV3-1; abundance: many; d_gene: TRBD2; j_gene: TRBJ2-2; CDR3nt: TGTGCCAGCAGCCCGCCTAGCGGGGACACCGGGGAGCTGTTTTTT; CDR3aa: CASSPPSGDTGELFF
v_gene: TRBV6-4; abundance: many; d_gene: -; j_gene: TRBJ2-2; CDR3nt: TGTGCCAGCAGTGACGGGGCGAACACCGGGGAGCTGTTTTTT; CDR3aa: CASSDGANTGELFF
v_gene: TRBV5-1; abundance: few; d_gene: -; j_gene: TRBJ1-5; CDR3nt: TGCGCCAGCAGCCCGGCTCCGGGGGCAAGTCAGCCCCAGCATTTT; CDR3aa: CASSPAPGASQPQHF
v_gene: TRBV5-1; abundance: many; d_gene: TRBD2; j_gene: TRBJ2-1; CDR3nt: TGCGCCAGCACCATCGGACGGGGGGTGTACAATGAGCAGTTCTTC; CDR3aa: CASTIGRGVYNEQFF
v_gene: TRBV11-2; abundance: few; d_gene: -; j_gene: TRBJ2-7; CDR3nt: TGTGCCAGCAGCTTAAGGAGCCAGGCCTACGAGCAGTACTTC; CDR3aa: CASSLRSQAYEQYF
v_gene: TRBV6-6; abundance: -; d_gene: TRBD2; j_gene: TRBJ2-7; CDR3nt: TGTGCCAGCAGTCAGACTAGCGGGGGGGCCGGCGAGCAGTACTTC; CDR3aa: CASSQTSGGAGEQYF